Given below is one T cell receptor (beta chain) in context. TCRdb's copy holds only in-frame clones and misses some; the assay was immunoSEQ multiplex PCR. The repertoire consists of roughly 130,000 clones, with 87% occurring once and the leading ten covering 1.3% to 1.5%. The data derive from a study of T cell responses to AZD1222 COVID-19 vaccine. The CDR3 length is 15 residues. Germline CDR1 is SGHAT and CDR2 is FQNNGV. The V segment lost 2 bases and the J segment 5 bases; nucleotides outside the gene matches: 7. The sample was peripheral blood, taken on day 0 of AZD1222 vaccination. The chain combines TRBV11-2 with TRBJ2-7; 9 positions match TRBD1. This TCR was recovered from an adult in good health. CDR3 in DNA: TGTGCCAGCAGCTTAATCTCCGGGGACAGGGACGAGCAGTACTTC. Its protein product is CASSLISGDRDEQYF.